The 28 T cell receptor beta chains in this list originate from one sample, sequenced in a study of blood T cell repertoires in COVID-19 (dated by TCRdb to the early 2020s). The method was the immunoSEQ multiplex PCR assay. The immuneACCESS repertoire file appears here via TCRdb, limited to in-frame rearrangements. These files lack a portion of the clones; in checked studies, under half of the deficit traces to unresolved V genes, and the cause of the others is not known. The table for this sample lists fewer than 120,000 clones; around 79% of them were counted only once. Of the sample, 15% to 20% falls within the top ten clones. The source material was peripheral blood. The receptor set was obtained from a woman of 80 years or more with active or convalescent COVID-19.

This clone appeared many times. The chain employs TRBV5-1 and TRBJ1-2; D ambiguous. Between the trimmed V and J ends, which lost 2 bases and 2 bases, there was a span of 10 bases. The CDR3 covers 14 residues. Germline V lookup: CDR1 SGHRS, CDR2 YFSETQ. The CDR3 bases are TGCGCCAGCAGCTTTGAGCGGCCGAACTATGGCTACACCTTC. Its protein is CASSFERPNYGYTF.

The rearrangement uses TRBV29-1 and TRBJ2-3; D possibly corresponds to TRBD2 (6 bases). Trimming left V 7 bases short and J 6 bases short, with 14 bases between. Germline V CDR1 and CDR2: SQVTM, ANQGSEA. The CDR3 spans 12 residues. The chain's CDR3 is CSGGLPADTQYF. The CDR3 DNA sequence: TGCAGCGGGGGACTTCCAGCGGATACGCAGTATTTT.

The chain links TRBV12-3 or TRBV12-4 to TRBJ2-7, with unresolved D. The ends were cut back, 7 bases at V and 10 bases at J, with 17 bases in the middle. The CDR3 is 12 residues long. CDR3 in amino acids: CASTREALKQYF. CDR3 nucleotide sequence: TGTGCCAGCACTCGCGAAGCCCTTAAACAGTACTTC.

This chain links TRBV7-8 with TRBJ1-4, with a weak D call TRBD1 (5 bases). The CDR3 spans 14 residues. With 5 bases removed from V and 7 bases from J, the gap between germline ends came to 14 bases. CDR1 and CDR2 (germline): SGHVS, FQNEAQ. This CDR3 is CASSARGGSEKLFF. In nucleotides, the CDR3 is TGTGCCAGCAGCGCCCGCGGGGGGTCTGAAAAACTGTTTTTT. Combining the CDR3 with reference TRBV7-8 and TRBJ1-4 gives the whole variable domain GAGVSQSPRYKVAKRGQDVALRCDPISGHVSLFWYQQALGQGPEFLTYFQNEAQLDKSGLPSDRFFAERPEGSVSTLKIQRTQQEDSAVYLCASSARGGSEKLFFGSGTQLSVL.

The V gene is TRBV9, the J gene TRBJ1-1, with D tentatively TRBD1 (6 bases). Germline CDR1 is SGDLS and CDR2 is YYNGEE. Trimming removed 4 bases from V and 6 bases from J, with 13 bases in between. This CDR3 has 13 amino acids. The CDR3, as DNA: TGTGCCAGCAGCCGACAGGAATACGCTGAAGCTTTCTTT. Amino acid sequence: CASSRQEYAEAFF. The full variable domain, its missing parts supplied by reference TRBV9 and TRBJ1-1, is DSGVTQTPKHLITATGQRVTLRCSPRSGDLSVYWYQQSLDQGLQFLIQYYNGEERAKGNILERFSAQQFPDLHSELNLSSLELGDSALYFCASSRQEYAEAFFGQGTRLTVV.

V and J are TRBV5-4 and TRBJ2-1; 12 positions match TRBD2. CDR3 length: 17 residues. The V gene end was trimmed by 3 bases and the J gene end by 9 bases; junction bases not matched to a gene: 13. From germline, CDR1 is SGHNT and CDR2 YYREEE (reference sequence). The CDR3 spells CASSSNSEASGRGEQFF. The CDR3 DNA reads as TGTGCCAGCAGCTCCAACTCTGAGGCTAGCGGGAGGGGTGAGCAGTTCTTC.

The chain links TRBV4-2 to TRBJ2-7; 8 nucleotides match TRBD2. V was clipped by 0 bases and J by 0 bases; unmatched bases: 7. This CDR3 is built from 17 residues. In germline, CDR1 is LGHNA, CDR2 YNFKEQ. The CDR3 region is CASSQEGPTSGSYEQYF. CDR3 in DNA: TGTGCCAGCAGCCAAGAAGGTCCAACTAGCGGCTCCTACGAGCAGTACTTC.

The chain joins TRBV7-9 to TRBJ1-4; D remains unclear. The CDR3 totals 15 residues. Looked up from germline, CDR1 is SEHNR and CDR2 is FQNEAQ (reference sequence). Trimming stripped 0 bases from V and 5 bases from J, with 10 bases between. CDR3 amino acids: CASSLAGGGNEKLFF. In DNA form, the CDR3 reads TGTGCCAGCAGCTTAGCGGGAGGCGGCAATGAAAAACTGTTTTTT. Based on the CDR3 plus reference TRBV7-9 and TRBJ1-4, the full variable domain is DTGVSQNPRHKITKRGQNVTFRCDPISEHNRLYWYRQTLGQGPEFLTYFQNEAQLEKSRLLSDRFSAERPKGSFSTLEIQRTEQGDSAMYLCASSLAGGGNEKLFFGSGTQLSVL.

V is TRBV25-1 and J is TRBJ1-2; no clear D. CDR3 size: 13 residues. The germline V gene encodes CDR1 MGHDK and CDR2 SYGVNS. Trimming took 3 bases from V and 3 from J, leaving 8 bases between them. CDR3 region: CASSDFADYGYTF. As DNA, the CDR3 is TGTGCCAGCAGTGATTTTGCGGACTATGGCTACACCTTC.

The chain has TRBV19 and TRBJ1-1; D is perhaps TRBD1 (5 bases). Germline V gives CDR1 LNHDA, CDR2 SQIVND (reference sequence). Trimming stripped 0 bases from V and 3 bases from J, with 11 bases between. The CDR3 runs to 15 residues. The CDR3, as DNA: TGTGCCAGTAGTATAGACGGGGGGTTATACACTGAAGCTTTCTTT. It translates to CASSIDGGLYTEAFF.

The rearrangement links TRBV28 to TRBJ2-3, with D perhaps TRBD2 (6 bases). The CDR3 is 13 residues long. V shed 3 bases and J shed 8 bases, with 12 bases lying between them. In germline, CDR1 is MDHEN, CDR2 SYDVKM. CDR3 sequence (DNA): TGTGCCAGCAGTTTCACGAGGCGGGGTACGCAGTATTTT. It is translated as CASSFTRRGTQYF.

The V and J genes are TRBV4-2 and TRBJ2-7; 8 nucleotides line up with TRBD2. V trimming: 0 bases; J trimming: 7 bases; junction bases outside the gene matches: 11. CDR3 size: 16 residues. Germline V gives CDR1 LGHNA, CDR2 YNFKEQ. This chain's CDR3 is CASSQDPSGRAGEQYF. The CDR3 bases are TGTGCCAGCAGCCAAGATCCCTCCGGGAGGGCCGGTGAGCAGTACTTC.

The CDR3 loop reads CSVGRTGDEQYF. The CDR3 DNA follows: TGCAGCGTTGGGAGGACAGGGGACGAGCAGTACTTC. This chain links TRBV29-1 with TRBJ2-7, with TRBD1 identical over 9 bases. Germline values: CDR1 SQVTM, CDR2 ANQGSEA. J lost 5 bases, V lost 4 bases, and 3 bases had no gene match. The CDR3 has 12 amino acids.

The chain has TRBV28 and TRBJ1-6; D is unclear. Trimming took off 3 bases at V and 9 bases at J, with 18 bases between the two ends. CDR1 and CDR2 (germline): MDHEN, SYDVKM. This CDR3 region has 16 residues. The CDR3 DNA reads as TGTGCCAGCAGTTTTTCCGCGCGCGGTGTGGGTTCACCCCTCCACTTT. It encodes CASSFSARGVGSPLHF.

This clone was picked up a small number of times. The gene calls are TRBV23-1 and TRBJ2-7; D remains unclear. TRBV23-1 is an ORF, with its function uncertain. Trimming removed 6 bases at V and 0 bases at J, with 12 bases between. The CDR3 loop spans 14 amino acids. Here the CDR3 reads CASSPQASSYEQYF. The CDR3 DNA is TGCGCCAGCAGCCCCCAGGCCAGCTCCTACGAGCAGTACTTC.

This chain links TRBV28 with TRBJ2-1; 9 nucleotides line up with TRBD1. J lost 14 bases, V lost 6 bases, and 8 bases had no gene match. The CDR3 loop spans 12 amino acids. CDR1 MDHEN and CDR2 SYDVKM come from the germline V gene. This chain's CDR3 is CASRFAGTGKFF. The CDR3, as DNA: TGTGCCAGCAGGTTCGCCGGGACAGGGAAGTTCTTC.

This clone has a handful of counts. The gene calls are TRBV27 and TRBJ1-2, with a weak D call TRBD1 (5 bases). Germline V gives CDR1 MNHEY, CDR2 SMNVEV (reference sequence). The CDR3 consists of 13 residues. Trimming removed 2 bases at V and 6 bases at J, with 10 bases between. Here the CDR3 DNA reads TGTGCCAGCAGTTTAAGTGGGGGGAATGGCTACACCTTC. Translation: CASSLSGGNGYTF.

The CDR3 spells CSVGASGANVLTF. CDR3 bases: TGCAGCGTTGGCGCCTCTGGGGCCAACGTCCTGACTTTC. The chain links TRBV29-1 to TRBJ2-6; D uncertain. Trimming removed 4 bases at V and 0 bases at J, with 4 bases between. Germline lookup yields CDR1 SQVTM and CDR2 ANQGSEA. The CDR3 covers 13 residues.

V and J are TRBV5-4 and TRBJ2-5, with D maybe TRBD1 (6 bases). CDR3 size: 15 residues. Trimming stripped 0 bases from V and 5 bases from J, with 14 bases between. Germline V CDR1 and CDR2: SGHNT, YYREEE (reference sequence). This CDR3 is CASSLAPQGRETQYF. Written as DNA, the CDR3 is TGTGCCAGCAGCTTGGCCCCGCAGGGGCGGGAGACCCAGTACTTC.

V gene TRBV4-2 combines with J gene TRBJ2-7; D is perhaps TRBD1 (6 bases). Looked up from germline, CDR1 is LGHNA and CDR2 is YNFKEQ. The CDR3 loop spans 15 amino acids. V lost 4 bases, J lost 0 bases, and 13 bases lay in between. The DNA for the CDR3 is TGTGCCAGCAGCCTTCACACAGGGAGCTCCTACGAGCAGTACTTC. It yields the protein CASSLHTGSSYEQYF.

The chain uses TRBV6-2 or TRBV6-3 and TRBJ2-5, with D perhaps TRBD2 (7 bases). The CDR3 length is 13 residues. V dropped 2 bases and J dropped 4 bases, with 8 bases sitting between them. CDR1 is MNHEY and CDR2 is SVGEGT in the germline V gene. In DNA form, the CDR3 reads TGTGCCAGCAGTTACAGGGGGGGAGAGACCCAGTACTTC. This encodes CASSYRGGETQYF.

This clone occurred a few times. Written as DNA, the CDR3 is TGTGCCAGCGACACGTCGGGAGGGATTTATAATGAGCAGTTCTTC. Translated, it gives CASDTSGGIYNEQFF. V gene TRBV7-9 combines with J gene TRBJ2-1; TRBD2 matches 8 bases. CDR3 size: 15 residues. V lost 8 bases, J lost 7 bases, and 13 bases stayed unmatched. Germline V gene data show CDR1 as SEHNR and CDR2 as FQNEAQ (reference sequence).

The table lists this clone with a few counts. The rearrangement joins TRBV5-4 to TRBJ2-1, with TRBD1 identical over 8 bases. The trim removed 4 bases at V and 5 bases at J, leaving 8 bases unmatched. The germline V gene encodes CDR1 SGHNT and CDR2 YYREEE (reference sequence). The CDR3 is 15 residues long. The CDR3 sequence is CASSLDRGRHNEQFF. Here the CDR3 DNA reads TGTGCCAGCAGCCTAGACAGGGGAAGGCACAATGAGCAGTTCTTC.

This sequence joins TRBV5-1 and TRBJ2-5; perhaps TRBD1 as D (5 bases). CDR3 length: 13 residues. Trimming stripped 3 bases from V and 3 bases from J, with 9 bases between. Germline V lookup: CDR1 SGHRS, CDR2 YFSETQ. CDR3 sequence reads: CASSYGAEETQYF. In DNA form, the CDR3 reads TGCGCCAGCAGCTATGGGGCAGAAGAGACCCAGTACTTC.

The table lists this clone with a few counts. J is TRBJ1-2 and V is TRBV7-2; D gene uncertain. CDR3 length equals 17 residues. Trimming pared 1 base from V and 2 bases from J, leaving 17 bases between. Germline V gene lookup returns CDR1 SGHTA and CDR2 FQGNSA. The CDR3 coding sequence is TGTGCCAGCAGCTTAGGAATTGTGGCAGAATGGAACTATGGCTACACCTTC. Translating gives CASSLGIVAEWNYGYTF.

CDR3 loop: CASSLIGIWTEAFF. In DNA form, the CDR3 reads TGTGCCAGCAGTTTAATCGGGATATGGACTGAAGCTTTCTTT. The chain uses TRBV28 and TRBJ1-1; D not certain. This CDR3 has 14 amino acids. Germline V lookup: CDR1 MDHEN, CDR2 SYDVKM. Trimming shortened V by 2 bases and J by 5 bases, and 12 bases separated the two germline ends.

V is TRBV7-3 and J is TRBJ2-5; D might be TRBD1 (7 bases). The V end was cut by 3 bases, the J end by 4 bases, with 9 bases between. The CDR3 runs to 13 residues. Per germline, CDR1 SGHTA and CDR2 FQGTGA. The DNA of the CDR3 is TGTGCCAGCAGCTTTCAGGGGGGAGAGACCCAGTACTTC. This translates into CASSFQGGETQYF.

V is TRBV11-2 and J is TRBJ1-1, with TRBD1 identical over 9 bases. Losses at the gene ends were 5 bases for V and 8 bases for J; bases not matched to a gene: 9. CDR1 and CDR2 (germline): SGHAT, FQNNGV. The length of the CDR3 is 14 residues. CDR3 coding DNA: TGTGCCAGCAGCCCCGGGACAGGGAGTTTGGAAGCTTTCTTT. It is translated as CASSPGTGSLEAFF.